The present TCR beta chain was sequenced within a study of cytomegalovirus exposure and HLA in healthy donors (dated by TCRdb to about 2017). About the full investigation: A later analysis indicated that the 120 or so validation repertoires were generated on the platform also employed for the approximately 700 repertoires of the first cohort. The study aimed to test whether cataloging public T cell receptors could reveal signatures of past pathogen exposure. Besides the first cohort of some 670 subjects, a separate validation cohort made up of roughly 120 different subjects was used. High-throughput TCR immunosequencing, statistical association of individual TCRs with disease status, and machine learning were combined to predict cytomegalovirus infection status. On the study overall, not on this receptor specifically: A later analysis had no HLA typing for the validation cohort, so co-occurrence there was scored across all 130 or so repertoires. The classifier was reported to diagnose cytomegalovirus status with high specificity and sensitivity in both the original and validation cohorts. Subsequent analysis determined that TCRs grouped into clusters in the first cohort also showed a tendency toward co-occurrence across the 130 or so validation repertoires, and roughly 95% of cluster scores exceeded 0. In the study, around 160 TCR beta chains were listed as associated with cytomegalovirus. The authors suggested that the approach could potentially be generalized to other disease states and immunological phenotypes. While some public TCRs were present in many individuals, most TCR sequences turned up only very rarely across donors. In vitro tests confirmed that a few of the cytomegalovirus-associated TCR beta chains recognize cytomegalovirus antigens.

In the case of this clone: This receptor's antigen is unknown. Base quality data are lacking; no much larger clone is found one base away.

The donors were included in the validation cohort of over a hundred subjects, a group kept apart from the roughly 680-subject first cohort. Library prep was done by the immunoSEQ multiplex PCR assay. The study's own analysis went as follows. A statistical classification framework was developed to diagnose cytomegalovirus status using the catalog of TCR beta chain sequences. The source is immuneACCESS, and TCRdb retained only in-frame sequences with V and J called. Part of the clones is not carried over; for the studies checked, unresolved V genes explain less than half of this, and the remainder is unexplained. V, J and clone size were drawn from that table, and D and trimming were deduced from the DNA. The sample data list 120,000 or so clones, and about 96% of these were observed just once. 1.7% of the sample is held by the ten biggest clonotypes. The origin of this receptor is a man younger than 35 in good health and CMV-seronegative. The sample comprised PBMCs.

The CDR3 in this case is CASSVRQGGVTEAFF. The DNA sequence reads TGTGCCAGCAGCGTACGGCAGGGGGGAGTCACTGAAGCTTTCTTT. The sequence is built from TRBV9 and TRBJ1-1, with 7 central nucleotides matching TRBD1. The germline V gene provides CDR1 SGDLS and CDR2 YYNGEE. Reading from cysteine to phenylalanine, the CDR3 counts 15 amino acids. Of all the DNA, just the CDR3 is kept, 45 bases in frame from base 1. The germline V end is reduced by 1 base and the J end by 4 bases; junction bases left unmatched: 7. With the rest looked up from the reference TRBV9 and TRBJ1-1 genes rather than sequenced, the full variable domain is DSGVTQTPKHLITATGQRVTLRCSPRSGDLSVYWYQQSLDQGLQFLIQYYNGEERAKGNILERFSAQQFPDLHSELNLSSLELGDSALYFCASSVRQGGVTEAFFGQGTRLTVV.